Each of the 19 T cell receptor beta chains below was sequenced from the same sample in a study of blood T cell repertoires in COVID-19. Data came from immunoSEQ multiplex PCR; TCRdb stores just in-frame clones and leaves some out. The table lists tens of thousands of clones, about nine tenths of them singletons, with around a fifth in the top ten. Sequencing was done on a sample of peripheral blood. The receptors were sampled from an older man with acute or convalescent COVID-19.

J is TRBJ1-1 and V is TRBV5-5; 7 bases are shared with TRBD1. Germline V gene sequence: CDR1 SGHKS, CDR2 YYEKEE (reference sequence). Trimming took 2 bases from V and 5 from J; bases not matched to a gene: 6. The CDR3 runs to 14 residues. The CDR3: CASSFVDRATEAFF. The CDR3, as DNA: TGTGCCAGCAGCTTCGTCGACAGGGCAACTGAAGCTTTCTTT.

The chain couples TRBV24-1 to TRBJ2-3; 8 nucleotides line up with TRBD1. V shed 4 bases and J 4 bases; nucleotides not matched to a gene: 9. CDR3 size: 16 residues. In germline, CDR1 is KGHDR, CDR2 SFDVKD. Here the CDR3 DNA reads TGTGCCACCAGTGACCGCCGGGACAGGCCACCAGATACGCAGTATTTT. Residues: CATSDRRDRPPDTQYF.

The chain recombines TRBV12-2 with TRBJ1-4. TRBV12-2 is designated a pseudogene. The CDR3 has 14 amino acids. The DNA for the CDR3 is TGTGCAAGTCGCCAGACCAGTTGGAGGGAAAAACTGTTTTTT. As protein: CASRQTSWREKLFF.

The chain is built from TRBV9 and TRBJ2-1; 9 bases are a match to TRBD2. J lost 6 bases, V lost 0 bases, and 4 bases had no gene match. CDR1 SGDLS and CDR2 YYNGEE come from the germline V gene. The CDR3 contains 15 residues. CDR3 sequence: CASSVVSGSSNEQFF. In DNA, the CDR3 is TGTGCCAGCAGCGTAGTTAGCGGGAGTAGCAATGAGCAGTTCTTC.

The V gene is TRBV2, the J gene TRBJ1-5, with a tentative D call TRBD1 (5 bases). V was pared by 4 bases and J by 10 bases, with 17 bases between. This CDR3 spans 14 amino acids. The V gene's germline CDR1 is SNHLY and CDR2 FYNNEI. The CDR3 here is CASSVGGEEVPQHF. In nucleotides, the CDR3 is TGTGCCAGCAGTGTCGGGGGGGAGGAGGTCCCCCAGCATTTT.

The CDR3 DNA sequence: TGCGCCAGCAGCTTACGGGGTGGATACGAGCAGTACTTC. Translated, it gives CASSLRGGYEQYF. The V and J genes are TRBV5-1 and TRBJ2-7, with D perhaps TRBD2 (5 bases). Trimming took off 2 bases at V and 4 bases at J, with 10 bases between the two ends. Per the germline V gene, CDR1 is SGHRS and CDR2 is YFSETQ. The CDR3 covers 13 residues.

The chain uses TRBV19 and TRBJ1-5, with D tentatively TRBD1 (6 bases). This CDR3 has 14 residues. Trimming took 4 bases from V and 3 from J, leaving 10 bases between them. Germline V CDR1 and CDR2: LNHDA, SQIVND (reference sequence). CDR3 amino acids: CASSRGQNNQPQHF. CDR3 nucleotides: TGTGCCAGTAGTAGAGGACAGAACAATCAGCCCCAGCATTTT.

The chain couples TRBV6-5 to TRBJ2-3, with 7 bases aligning to TRBD2. Germline-derived CDR1 and CDR2 are MNHEY and SVGAGI. This CDR3 region has 14 residues. V lost 2 bases, J lost 5 bases, and 4 bases stayed unmatched. CDR3 nucleotides: TGTGCCAGCAGTTACGTGGCGGGAGAAGATACGCAGTATTTT. The encoded protein is CASSYVAGEDTQYF.

The gene calls are TRBV3-1 (or the pseudogene TRBV3-2) and TRBJ1-1; 7 bases agree with TRBD1. This CDR3 comprises 13 residues. Germline values: CDR1 LGHDT, CDR2 YNNKEL (reference sequence). V gave up 3 bases and J gave up 6 bases; unmatched junction bases: 4. CDR3 in DNA: TGTGCCAGCAGCCAGGGTGGGACAGCTGAAGCTTTCTTT. Encoded protein: CASSQGGTAEAFF.

This clone was seen more than once but under ten times. This chain joins TRBV5-4 and TRBJ1-2; 10 bases match TRBD1. This CDR3 region has 14 residues. Per the germline V gene, CDR1 is SGHNT and CDR2 is YYREEE (reference sequence). J lost 8 bases, V lost 3 bases, and 7 bases had no gene match. The CDR3 is CASSWDRGERGYTF. The CDR3 DNA is TGTGCCAGCAGCTGGGACAGGGGAGAGAGGGGCTACACCTTC.

This rearrangement joins TRBV4-1 to TRBJ2-6; 12 positions match TRBD2. From germline, CDR1 is MGHRA and CDR2 YSYEKL. The V and J ends lost 4 bases and 0 bases, in that order; junction bases with no gene match: 4. The CDR3 is 18 residues long. The CDR3 spells CASSRGLAGRSGANVLTF. Here the CDR3 DNA reads TGCGCCAGCAGCCGGGGACTAGCGGGCCGCTCTGGGGCCAACGTCCTGACTTTC.

The chain carries TRBV28 and TRBJ1-4, with D perhaps matching TRBD1 (5 bases). Germline CDR1 MDHEN, CDR2 SYDVKM. The CDR3 covers 16 residues. V shed 4 bases and J shed 6 bases, with 18 bases lying between them. The CDR3, as DNA: TGTGCCAGCAGTTCCTCAGGGATGGGGCAAGATGAAAAACTGTTTTTT. This translates into CASSSSGMGQDEKLFF. Full variable domain (outside the CDR3, taken from reference TRBV28 and TRBJ1-4): DVKVTQSSRYLVKRTGEKVFLECVQDMDHENMFWYRQDPGLGLRLIYFSYDVKMKEKGDIPEGYSVSREKKERFSLILESASTNQTSMYLCASSSSGMGQDEKLFFGSGTQLSVL.

The chain recombines TRBV6-4 with TRBJ1-1; D uncertain. This CDR3 is built from 14 residues. Deletions cut 3 bases from V and 7 bases from J, with 15 bases between. Germline CDR1 and CDR2: MRHNA and SNTAGT. This CDR3 is CASSETPGSDEAFF. The DNA of the CDR3 is TGTGCCAGCAGTGAGACCCCAGGTTCTGATGAAGCTTTCTTT.

This sequence joins TRBV5-1 and TRBJ1-6; D possibly corresponds to TRBD1 (5 bases). The CDR3 contains 15 residues. Germline CDR1 and CDR2: SGHRS and YFSETQ. V was cut by 4 bases and J by 9 bases, with 17 bases left in between. DNA for the CDR3: TGCGCCAGCAGCGTACAGGCAGGAGAGAGTTCACCCCTCCACTTT. Translation: CASSVQAGESSPLHF.

Here the CDR3 DNA reads TGTGCCAGCAGTTTATCGATAACATACAGGGGAGCGGAGCAGTACTTC. Protein sequence: CASSLSITYRGAEQYF. The V and J genes are TRBV27 and TRBJ2-7; 7 bases line up with TRBD1. Germline CDR1 is MNHEY and CDR2 is SMNVEV (reference sequence). Unmatched junction bases numbered 12, after V lost 0 bases and J lost 7 bases. This CDR3 contains 16 residues.

This chain uses TRBV6-1 with TRBJ1-3, with no clear D. CDR3 length: 15 amino acids. V was pared by 0 bases and J by 0 bases, with 6 bases between. Germline lookup yields CDR1 MNHNS and CDR2 SASEGT. In DNA, the CDR3 is TGTGCCAGCAGTGAAGCCGGGGTCTCTGGAAACACCATATATTTT. Translating it yields CASSEAGVSGNTIYF.

The V call is TRBV14, the J call TRBJ1-1; D is ambiguous. The germline CDR1 and CDR2 sequences are SGHDN and FVKESK. The CDR3 spans 13 residues. V was clipped by 4 bases and J by 0 bases, with 6 bases between them. The DNA of the CDR3 is TGTGCCAGCAGCCCACACCTGAACACTGAAGCTTTCTTT. It yields the protein CASSPHLNTEAFF.

The V and J genes are TRBV7-3 and TRBJ2-1, with D tentatively TRBD2 (6 bases). The CDR3 has 14 residues. V was pared by 0 bases and J by 8 bases, with 11 bases between. Germline assignment: CDR1 SGHTA and CDR2 FQGTGA. CDR3 amino acids: CASSLTGGWDEQFF. The CDR3 DNA follows: TGTGCCAGCAGCTTAACCGGGGGTTGGGATGAGCAGTTCTTC. The entire variable domain, with the rest obtained from reference TRBV7-3 and TRBJ2-1, is as follows: GAGVSQTPSNKVTEKGKYVELRCDPISGHTALYWYRQSLGQGPEFLIYFQGTGAADDSGLPNDRFFAVRPEGSVSTLKIQRTERGDSAVYLCASSLTGGWDEQFFGPGTRLTVL.

V usage is TRBV18 and J usage is TRBJ2-1, with TRBD2 matching over 8 bases. J was trimmed by 10 bases and V by 2 bases; bases with no gene match: 10. The CDR3 consists of 15 residues. Germline CDR1 reads KGHSH; CDR2 reads LQKENI. This CDR3 reads CASSPGGTSGGEQFF. The CDR3 bases are TGTGCCAGCTCACCAGGGGGAACTAGCGGCGGAGAGCAGTTCTTC. Full variable domain (outside the CDR3, taken from reference TRBV18 and TRBJ2-1): NAGVMQNPRHLVRRRGQEARLRCSPMKGHSHVYWYRQLPEEGLKFMVYLQKENIIDESGMPKERFSAEFPKEGPSILRIQQVVRGDSAAYFCASSPGGTSGGEQFFGPGTRLTVL.